This T cell receptor (beta chain) was sequenced during a study of cytomegalovirus exposure and HLA in healthy donors. Only in-frame clones appear in the TCRdb table, and some are missing; sequencing was by immunoSEQ multiplex PCR. The table has roughly 120,000 clones, roughly 90% seen once. The V end lost 6 bases, the J end lost 4 bases, and 16 bases lay between the germline ends. The germline V gene has CDR1 SQVTM and CDR2 ANQGSEA. This CDR3 has 14 amino acids. This clone appeared a single time. Its antigen is as yet unknown. Findings and limits, study-wide: The authors listed 150 to 200 TCR beta chains as cytomegalovirus-associated. Whilst most TCR sequences proved rare, a subset of public TCRs occurred across many donors. Specificity for CMV antigens was confirmed in vitro for a few of the CMV-associated chains.

The TCR originated in a woman in her thirties in good health and CMV-seropositive. The specimen sequenced was PBMCs. This chain connects TRBV29-1 to TRBJ2-1; tentatively, D is TRBD2 (7 bases). The CDR3 sequence: CSVPRGADYNEQFF. CDR3 DNA sequence: TGCAGCGTGCCCCGGGGGGCAGATTACAATGAGCAGTTCTTC.